Listed below are T cell receptor beta chains from one sample, sequenced in a study of blood T cell repertoires in COVID-19. Generated by immunoSEQ multiplex PCR, the TCRdb table keeps only in-frame clones and is missing some. The sample consists of about 83,000 clones, 70% to 90% of them appearing once. Sample: peripheral blood. All receptors come from a woman of 80 years or more in a cohort sampled during active or convalescent COVID-19. The CDR3 runs from the conserved cysteine through the conserved F or W. The order of the fields is D gene, J gene, clone size, V gene, CDR3 protein, CDR3 DNA. The D gene is left open where the match is weak. Rows may omit the clone size; those that give it use once, few, many or a size class.

TRBD1,TRBJ2-7,once,TRBV6-5,CASSRPSGQGYEQYF,TGTGCCAGCAGTCGGCCCTCGGGACAGGGCTACGAGCAGTACTTC
-,TRBJ2-1,-,TRBV10-3,CAISDGGINEQFF,TGTGCCATCAGTGATGGGGGCATCAATGAGCAGTTCTTC
-,TRBJ2-3,-,TRBV7-2,CASSSGEGTDTQYF,TGTGCCAGCAGCTCGGGTGAAGGCACAGATACGCAGTATTTT
-,TRBJ2-5,-,TRBV19,CASSPQGSGETQYF,TGTGCCAGTAGTCCCCAGGGGAGTGGGGAGACCCAGTACTTC
-,TRBJ1-1,-,TRBV12-5,CASGLVDGGEAFF,TGTGCTAGTGGTTTGGTAGACGGGGGTGAAGCTTTCTTT
-,TRBJ2-1,once,TRBV6-5,CASRLSTLDNEQFF,TGTGCCAGCAGACTCTCTACCTTGGACAATGAGCAGTTCTTC
TRBD2,TRBJ2-3,-,TRBV7-3,CASSATSGSSDTQYF,TGTGCCAGCAGCGCGACTAGCGGGAGCTCAGATACGCAGTATTTT
TRBD2,TRBJ2-5,-,TRBV30,CAWSAGLAGSRETQYF,TGTGCCTGGAGTGCCGGACTAGCGGGAAGCCGGGAGACCCAGTACTTC
-,TRBJ1-1,-,TRBV5-1,CASSSRQLGTEAFF,TGCGCCAGCAGCAGCAGACAGTTGGGCACTGAAGCTTTCTTT
-,TRBJ1-6,-,TRBV6-5,CASSYSGGDISSPLHF,TGTGCCAGCAGTTACTCTGGGGGGGACATATCCTCACCCCTCCACTTT
-,TRBJ1-2,-,TRBV5-1,CASSLDPGYGYTF,TGCGCCAGCAGCTTGGATCCGGGCTATGGCTACACCTTC
-,TRBJ2-1,-,TRBV5-1,CASSALARGGEQFF,TGCGCCAGCAGCGCACTAGCGAGGGGGGGTGAGCAGTTCTTC
-,TRBJ1-1,-,TRBV6-1,CASSEPGEPEAFF,TGTGCCAGCAGTGAACCAGGGGAGCCTGAAGCTTTCTTT
-,TRBJ1-2,-,TRBV30,CAWTGDHNYGYTF,TGTGCCTGGACGGGAGATCACAACTATGGCTACACCTTC
TRBD1,TRBJ2-7,-,TRBV25-1,CASKIGDRGGNEQYF,TGTGCCAGCAAAATAGGTGACAGGGGGGGCAACGAGCAGTACTTC
-,TRBJ1-2,-,TRBV19,CASGDITGTLYGYTF,TGTGCCAGTGGCGATATTACCGGGACTCTCTATGGCTACACCTTC
-,TRBJ2-3,-,TRBV29-1,CSVEKSGSTDTQYF,TGCAGCGTTGAAAAATCGGGAAGCACAGATACGCAGTATTTT
-,TRBJ2-5,-,TRBV11-3,CASSLIRGQETQYF,TGTGCCAGCAGCTTAATCAGGGGACAAGAGACCCAGTACTTC
-,TRBJ2-1,-,TRBV5-4,CASSLQYFNEQFF,TGTGCCAGCAGTCTACAGTATTTCAATGAGCAGTTCTTC
-,TRBJ2-7,-,TRBV27,CASSFRTAGHEQYF,TGTGCCAGCAGTTTCAGGACGGCGGGACACGAGCAGTACTTC
TRBD1,TRBJ1-1,-,TRBV18,CASSPPNRDRGMANTEAFF,TGTGCCAGCTCACCACCGAATAGGGACAGGGGTATGGCGAACACTGAAGCTTTCTTT
TRBD1,TRBJ1-1,-,TRBV25-1,CASSAYQGAGLGTEAFF,TGTGCCAGCAGTGCTTATCAGGGGGCAGGTTTGGGCACTGAAGCTTTCTTT
-,TRBJ1-6,few,TRBV7-9,CASSSGGRLAHSPLHF,TGTGCCAGCAGCTCTGGGGGGAGGTTAGCTCATTCACCCCTCCACTTT
-,TRBJ1-2,-,TRBV2,CASVPDKYGYTF,TGTGCCAGCGTTCCAGACAAGTATGGCTACACCTTC
-,TRBJ2-2,-,TRBV19,CASSIFSRGSVNTGELFF,TGTGCCAGTAGTATATTTTCGCGGGGTAGCGTGAACACCGGGGAGCTGTTTTTT
TRBD2,TRBJ2-3,-,TRBV10-2,CASRPPSSGETDTQYF,TGCGCCAGCAGGCCCCCGAGTAGCGGGGAGACAGATACGCAGTATTTT
-,TRBJ1-2,-,TRBV30,CAWSVAVIYGYTF,TGTGCCTGGAGTGTGGCGGTGATTTATGGCTACACCTTC
-,TRBJ2-1,-,TRBV20-1,CSASTFEASSYNEQFF,TGCAGTGCTAGTACGTTCGAGGCAAGCTCCTACAATGAGCAGTTCTTC
TRBD1,TRBJ2-3,once,TRBV18,CASSPGQGGTDTQYF,TGTGCCAGCTCACCGGGACAGGGTGGCACAGATACGCAGTATTTT
-,TRBJ2-7,-,TRBV5-1,CASSTPTQGPKGYEQYF,TGCGCCAGCAGCACTCCCACGCAGGGCCCCAAAGGTTACGAGCAGTACTTC
-,TRBJ1-2,-,TRBV29-1,CSVGEQGNGYTF,TGCAGCGTTGGAGAGCAGGGGAACGGCTACACCTTC
TRBD2,TRBJ2-5,-,TRBV25-1,CASRQAGEGETQYF,TGTGCCAGCAGACAAGCGGGAGAGGGAGAGACCCAGTACTTC
TRBD2,TRBJ2-1,-,TRBV27,CASSLRTSFEQFF,TGTGCCAGCAGTTTAAGGACTAGCTTTGAGCAGTTCTTC
TRBD1,TRBJ1-2,-,TRBV2,CASVGEQGPYGYTF,TGTGCCAGCGTGGGGGAACAGGGGCCATATGGCTACACCTTC
TRBD2,TRBJ2-1,-,TRBV7-2,CASSKMGGSSYNEQFF,TGTGCCAGCAGTAAAATGGGCGGGAGTAGCTACAATGAGCAGTTCTTC
TRBD1,TRBJ1-5,once,TRBV18,CASSRDRNQPQHF,TGTGCCAGCTCAAGGGACAGAAATCAGCCCCAGCATTTT
TRBD2,TRBJ2-3,few,TRBV6-5,CASARLAGALDTQYF,TGTGCCAGTGCTAGACTAGCGGGAGCTTTAGATACGCAGTATTTT
TRBD1,TRBJ1-4,-,TRBV18,CASSLSNRGLFF,TGTGCCAGCTCACTTTCGAACAGGGGGCTGTTTTTT
TRBD2,TRBJ2-2,once,TRBV3-1/TRBV3-2,CASSQVGLAVTGELFF,TGTGCCAGCAGCCAAGTCGGACTAGCAGTCACCGGGGAGCTGTTTTTT
-,TRBJ1-4,-,TRBV15,CATSRDLGEKLFF,TGTGCCACCAGCAGAGATCTCGGTGAAAAACTGTTTTTT
-,TRBJ2-5,-,TRBV11-3,CASSLDEGPGAAGGETQYF,TGTGCCAGCAGCTTAGATGAAGGGCCTGGGGCCGCCGGTGGAGAGACCCAGTACTTC
-,TRBJ1-1,-,TRBV25-1,CASSEQGTEAFF,TGTGCCAGCAGTGAGCAGGGAACTGAAGCTTTCTTT
TRBD1,TRBJ1-1,-,TRBV3-1/TRBV3-2,CASIRTGQAEAFF,TGTGCCAGCATCCGGACAGGCCAAGCTGAAGCTTTCTTT
-,TRBJ2-5,-,TRBV5-1,CASSWGGAGQEETQYF,TGCGCCAGCAGCTGGGGGGGAGCGGGACAAGAGGAGACCCAGTACTTC
-,TRBJ1-5,once,TRBV12-3/TRBV12-4,CASSFQGNQPQHF,TGTGCCAGCAGTTTCCAGGGGAATCAGCCCCAGCATTTT
-,TRBJ1-3,-,TRBV6-5,CASRNRASSGNTIYF,TGTGCCAGCAGGAACAGGGCTAGCTCTGGAAACACCATATATTTT
TRBD2,TRBJ2-5,-,TRBV6-2/TRBV6-3,CASSQAGRWQETQYF,TGTGCCAGCAGTCAGGCCGGGAGGTGGCAAGAGACCCAGTACTTC
-,TRBJ1-2,-,TRBV5-1,CASSLSTGSSYGYTF,TGCGCCAGCAGCTTGTCTACGGGGTCCTCATATGGCTACACCTTC
TRBD2,TRBJ2-3,once,TRBV11-3,CASSLDLAGGLGDTQYF,TGTGCCAGCAGCTTAGATCTGGCGGGGGGACTCGGTGATACGCAGTATTTT
TRBD2,TRBJ2-1,large,TRBV2,CASSGAGVERNEQFF,TGTGCCAGCAGTGGAGCGGGAGTAGAGAGGAATGAGCAGTTCTTC
-,TRBJ1-2,-,TRBV11-3,CASSLGRWGPEGYGYTF,TGTGCCAGCAGCTTAGGCCGGTGGGGGCCTGAGGGCTATGGCTACACCTTC
-,TRBJ2-5,-,TRBV5-1,CASRGGGVAQETQYF,TGCGCCAGCAGGGGTGGAGGGGTAGCACAAGAGACCCAGTACTTC
TRBD1,TRBJ1-4,-,TRBV25-1,CASSAGGQTNEKLFF,TGTGCCAGCAGTGCCGGGGGACAGACTAATGAAAAACTGTTTTTT
TRBD1,TRBJ1-5,-,TRBV28,CASSNRRQGAHQPQHF,TGTGCCAGCAGTAACCGACGACAGGGGGCGCATCAGCCCCAGCATTTT
TRBD2,TRBJ2-1,-,TRBV2,CASSEFSGISNEQFF,TGTGCCAGCAGTGAATTTAGCGGGATTAGCAATGAGCAGTTCTTC
-,TRBJ1-5,few,TRBV5-4,CASSEGGDSNQPQHF,TGTGCCAGCAGCGAGGGCGGGGATAGCAATCAGCCCCAGCATTTT
-,TRBJ2-2,-,TRBV3-1/TRBV3-2,CASSAGGAGELFF,TGTGCCAGCAGCGCAGGAGGAGCCGGGGAGCTGTTTTTT
-,TRBJ2-1,once,TRBV9,CASSVEGVYNEQFF,TGTGCCAGCAGCGTAGAGGGGGTGTACAATGAGCAGTTCTTC
-,TRBJ2-3,once,TRBV5-1,CASSQGYTTDTQYF,TGCGCCAGCAGCCAGGGGTATACCACAGATACGCAGTATTTT
TRBD2,TRBJ2-5,-,TRBV11-2,CASSLRLAGVQETQYF,TGTGCCAGCAGCCTCAGACTAGCGGGGGTCCAAGAGACCCAGTACTTC